The clone carrying this T cell receptor beta chain was found many times. This CDR3 spans 14 amino acids. V trimming: 5 bases; J trimming: 2 bases; junction bases outside the gene matches: 6. The germline gives CDR1 DFQATT, CDR2 SNEGSKA (reference sequence). TCRdb ran MiXCR on the 5' RACE reads and lists one entry per CDR3 protein. Of 120,000 to 150,000 distinct CDR3 sequences listed, around 3.6% are singletons. The data originate from a study of identical twins. Sequencing input: memory T cells sorted from blood. The V gene is TRBV20-1, the J gene TRBJ2-3; 8 nucleotides match TRBD2. This receptor was obtained from a man aged 18 to 30 in good health. The CDR3 nucleotides are TGCAGTGCTTCACTAGCGGCCCCCACAGATACGCAGTATTTT. Protein product: CSASLAAPTDTQYF.